This T cell receptor beta chain was identified in a study of regulatory T cells in long-lasting Graves disease. This CDR3 is built from 17 residues. The V segment lost 6 bases and the J segment 2 bases; nucleotides outside the gene matches: 14. Germline CDR1 SQVTM, CDR2 ANQGSEA. Time point given: newly diagnosed GD, antithyroid drugs for less than 3 months. The TCR library was prepared using RNA isolated from PBMCs. Approximately 9.9-milliliter peripheral blood samples went into EDTA tubes. Arm-PCR of CDR3 regions and iRepertoire HTBI primers were the basis on which TCR beta libraries were built. TCRdb reprocessed the multiplex PCR reads via MiXCR and lists one record per CDR3 protein. The sample has 550,000 to 600,000 distinct CDR3 sequences, roughly 15% seen once; the top ten hold about 12%. This clonotype was counted between two and nine times. This same sample was also taken into another study, of T cells in Graves' hyperthyroidism and ophthalmopathy. As that report states: Clinical symptoms, serum thyroxine and TRAb, thyroid ultrasound and orbital computed tomography were used for the diagnoses. Primed by the HTBI set, a first-round RT-PCR was run on the TCR CDR3. Ophthalmopathy cases were set apart from stable hyperthyroidism by a 13 V-J model.

Sequencing used peripheral blood mononuclear cells (PBMCs), obtained at new diagnosis, from a patient treated with antithyroid drugs. The receptor's source is a young man with Graves disease. The V gene is TRBV29-1, the J gene TRBJ2-3; 10 positions agree with TRBD2. The CDR3 DNA reads as TGCAGCGTCGCTCCTTCAGCGGGAGGGGGTTTCACAGATACGCAGTATTTT. Its protein is CSVAPSAGGGFTDTQYF.